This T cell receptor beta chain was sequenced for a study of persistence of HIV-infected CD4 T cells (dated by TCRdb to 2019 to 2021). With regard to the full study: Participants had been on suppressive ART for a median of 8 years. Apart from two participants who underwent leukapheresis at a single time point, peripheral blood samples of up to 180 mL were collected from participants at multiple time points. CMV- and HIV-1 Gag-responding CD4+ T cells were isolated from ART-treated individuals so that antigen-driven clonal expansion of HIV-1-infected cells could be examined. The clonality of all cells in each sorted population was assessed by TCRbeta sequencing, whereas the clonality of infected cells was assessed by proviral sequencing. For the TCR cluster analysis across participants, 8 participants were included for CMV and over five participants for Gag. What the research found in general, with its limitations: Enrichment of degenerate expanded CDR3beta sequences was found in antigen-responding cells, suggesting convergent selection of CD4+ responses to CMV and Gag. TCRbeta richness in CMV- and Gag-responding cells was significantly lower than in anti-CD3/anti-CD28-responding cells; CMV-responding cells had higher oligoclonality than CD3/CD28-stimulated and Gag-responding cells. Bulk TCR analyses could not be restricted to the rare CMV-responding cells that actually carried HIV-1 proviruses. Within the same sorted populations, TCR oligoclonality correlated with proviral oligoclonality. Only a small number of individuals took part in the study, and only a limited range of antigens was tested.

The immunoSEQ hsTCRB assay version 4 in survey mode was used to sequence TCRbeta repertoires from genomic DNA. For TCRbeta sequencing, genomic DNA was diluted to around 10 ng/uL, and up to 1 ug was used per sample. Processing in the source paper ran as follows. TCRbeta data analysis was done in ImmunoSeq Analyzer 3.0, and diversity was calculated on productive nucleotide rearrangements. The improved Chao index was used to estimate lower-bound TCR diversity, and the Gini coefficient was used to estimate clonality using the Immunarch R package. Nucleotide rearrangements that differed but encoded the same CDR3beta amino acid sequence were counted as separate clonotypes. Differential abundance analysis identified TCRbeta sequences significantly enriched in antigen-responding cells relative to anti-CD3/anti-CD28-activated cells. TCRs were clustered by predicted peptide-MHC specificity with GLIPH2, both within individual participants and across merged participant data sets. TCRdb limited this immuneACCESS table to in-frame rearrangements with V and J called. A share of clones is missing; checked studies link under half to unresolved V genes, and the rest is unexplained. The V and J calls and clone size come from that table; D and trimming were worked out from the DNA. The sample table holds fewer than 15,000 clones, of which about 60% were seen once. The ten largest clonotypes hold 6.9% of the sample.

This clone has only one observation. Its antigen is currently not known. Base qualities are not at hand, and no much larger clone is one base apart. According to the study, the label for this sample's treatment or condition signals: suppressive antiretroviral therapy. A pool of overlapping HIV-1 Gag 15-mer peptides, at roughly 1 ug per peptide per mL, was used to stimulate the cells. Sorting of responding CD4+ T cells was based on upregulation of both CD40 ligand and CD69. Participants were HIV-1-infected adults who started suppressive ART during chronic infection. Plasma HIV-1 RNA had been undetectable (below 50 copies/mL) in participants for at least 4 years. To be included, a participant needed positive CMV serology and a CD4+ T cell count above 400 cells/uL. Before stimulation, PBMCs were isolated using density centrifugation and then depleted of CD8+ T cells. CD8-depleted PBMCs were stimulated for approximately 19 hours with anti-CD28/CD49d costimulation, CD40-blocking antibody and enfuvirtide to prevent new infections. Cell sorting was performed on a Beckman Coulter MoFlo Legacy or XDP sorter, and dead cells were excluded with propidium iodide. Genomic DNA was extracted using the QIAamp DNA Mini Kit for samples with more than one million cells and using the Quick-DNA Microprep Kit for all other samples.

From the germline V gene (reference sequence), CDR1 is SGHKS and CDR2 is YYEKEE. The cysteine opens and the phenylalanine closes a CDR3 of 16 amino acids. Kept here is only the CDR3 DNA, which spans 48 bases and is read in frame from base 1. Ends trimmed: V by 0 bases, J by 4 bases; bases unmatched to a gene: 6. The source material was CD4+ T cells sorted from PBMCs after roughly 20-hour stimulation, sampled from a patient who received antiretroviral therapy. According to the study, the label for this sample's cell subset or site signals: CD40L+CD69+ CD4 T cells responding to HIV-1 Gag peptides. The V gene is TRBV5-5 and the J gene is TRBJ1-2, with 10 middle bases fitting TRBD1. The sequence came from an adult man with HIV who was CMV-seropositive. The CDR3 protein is CASSLGQGASSYGYTF. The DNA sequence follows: TGTGCCAGCAGCTTGGGACAGGGGGCCTCAAGCTATGGCTACACCTTC.